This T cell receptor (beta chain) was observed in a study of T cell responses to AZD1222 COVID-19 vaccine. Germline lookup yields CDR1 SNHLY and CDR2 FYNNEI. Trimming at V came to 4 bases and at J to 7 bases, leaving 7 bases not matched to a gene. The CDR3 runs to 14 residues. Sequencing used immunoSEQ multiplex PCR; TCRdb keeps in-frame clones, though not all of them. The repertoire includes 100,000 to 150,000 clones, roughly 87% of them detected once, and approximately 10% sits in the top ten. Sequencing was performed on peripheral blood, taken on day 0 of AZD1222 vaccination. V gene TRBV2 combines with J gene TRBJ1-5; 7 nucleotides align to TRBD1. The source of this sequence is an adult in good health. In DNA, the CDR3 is TGTGCCAGCAGTGTAGGTTCCAGGGGGCAGCCCCAGCATTTT. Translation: CASSVGSRGQPQHF.